This TCR beta chain was found in a study of cytotoxic CD8 clonotypes in ibrutinib-treated CLL. Overall study results and limits: An increase in clonality occurred at ibrutinib response, followed by a return toward baseline at progression.

Approximately 2.2 micrograms of genomic DNA came from cryopreserved PBMCs for TCR beta libraries. The targeted sequencing depth was 1 in 200,000 to 1 in 1 million T cells. Only in-frame clones appear in the TCRdb table, and some are missing; sequencing was by immunoSEQ multiplex PCR. The sample lists some 290,000 clones; roughly 80% were seen once. Turning to this clone: The antigen is not known.

The starting material was PBMCs, obtained before ibrutinib treatment. The TCR comes from a human donor with chronic lymphocytic leukemia.

The chain's CDR3 is CASSQDVGLGGNTIYF. For the CDR3, the DNA is TGCGCCAGCAGCCAAGATGTGGGGTTGGGAGGAAACACCATATATTTT. V gene TRBV4-3 combines with J gene TRBJ1-3, with no clear D. Germline V gives CDR1 LGHNA, CDR2 YSLEER. The CDR3 loop spans 16 amino acids. The V and J ends lost 0 bases and 4 bases respectively, with 13 bases between them.